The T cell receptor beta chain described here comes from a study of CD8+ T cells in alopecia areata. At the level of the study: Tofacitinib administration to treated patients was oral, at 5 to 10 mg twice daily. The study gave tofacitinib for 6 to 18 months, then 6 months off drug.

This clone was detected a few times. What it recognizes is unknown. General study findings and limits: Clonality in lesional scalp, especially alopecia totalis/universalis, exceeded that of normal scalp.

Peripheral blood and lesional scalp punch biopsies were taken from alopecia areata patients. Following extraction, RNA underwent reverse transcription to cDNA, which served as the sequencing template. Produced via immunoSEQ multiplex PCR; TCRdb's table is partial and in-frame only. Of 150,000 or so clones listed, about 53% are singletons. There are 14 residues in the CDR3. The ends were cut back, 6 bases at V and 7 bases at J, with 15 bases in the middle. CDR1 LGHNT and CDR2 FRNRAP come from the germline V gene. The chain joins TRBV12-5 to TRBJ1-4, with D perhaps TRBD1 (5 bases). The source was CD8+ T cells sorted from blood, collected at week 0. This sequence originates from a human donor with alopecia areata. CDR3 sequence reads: CASGANLGGEKLFF. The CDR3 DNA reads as TGTGCTAGTGGAGCCAACTTGGGGGGTGAAAAACTGTTTTTT. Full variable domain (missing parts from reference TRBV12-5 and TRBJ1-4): DARVTQTPRHKVTEMGQEVTMRCQPILGHNTVFWYRQTMMQGLELLAYFRNRAPLDDSGMPKDRFSAEMPDATLATLKIQPSEPRDSAVYFCASGANLGGEKLFFGSGTQLSVL.